The source of this TCR beta chain is a study of T cell responses to AZD1222 COVID-19 vaccine. Broader study findings: Spike-specific TCR breadth and depth both grew after two AZD1222 doses. Vaccine-associated CD4 TCRs ranged over spike, dominating at 160-218 and 743-854. Clonal diversity was possibly underestimated, and the donors were mostly white British, with more females.

The assay was immunoSEQ multiplex PCR, and TCRdb's table has in-frame clones only and misses some. The sample lists fewer than 85,000 clones; 70% to 90% were seen once. This clone has just one count. Its specificity is unknown. This CDR3 has 14 residues. Trimming shortened V by 0 bases and J by 2 bases, and 5 bases separated the two germline ends. CDR1 is MNHEY, CDR2 SVGAGI, per germline. This sequence was found in an adult who received the MenACWY meningococcal vaccine as a control. The chain is built from TRBV6-5 and TRBJ2-1; perhaps TRBD1 as D (5 bases). The starting material was peripheral blood, obtained 28 days after the second dose of the MenACWY control vaccine. The CDR3 nucleotides are TGTGCCAGCAGTTACTCAGGGGCCTACAATGAGCAGTTCTTC. Translating it yields CASSYSGAYNEQFF.